This entry describes one T cell receptor (beta chain). Its antigen is undetermined. The sample belongs to a study of cytomegalovirus exposure and HLA in healthy donors. Turning to the study itself: Earlier findings included nearly 120 million unique TCR beta sequences obtained from 150 million to 200 million T cells.

Study-wide findings and caveats: Data from an earlier analysis indicated that most TCR beta V segments were productive either about 90% or about 30% of the time. In a later analysis, several top co-occurrence clusters appeared linked to parvovirus B19, influenza, CMV and Epstein-Barr virus.

Germline V gives CDR1 SGHTA, CDR2 FQGNSA. This CDR3 is built from 14 residues. V was pared by 3 bases and J by 4 bases, with 12 bases between. PCR used 60 Vbeta primers and 13 Jbeta primers. Some clones are missing from TCRdb's copy, which holds only in-frame ones; the method was immunoSEQ multiplex PCR. The data hold some 200,000 clones, with roughly nine tenths observed a single time. V is TRBV7-2 and J is TRBJ1-2, with TRBD1 as a possible D gene (6 bases). The sequence came from a girl less than two years old in good health and CMV-seronegative. The sequencing sample was made of PBMCs. CDR3 nucleotide sequence: TGTGCCAGCAGCTTTTCACAGGGTACCTATGGCTACACCTTC. Its protein is CASSFSQGTYGYTF.